The 4 T cell receptor beta chains given below trace back to one sample, sequenced in a study of blood T cell repertoires in COVID-19. Data came from immunoSEQ multiplex PCR; TCRdb stores just in-frame clones and leaves some out. This sample has 190,000 or so clones, with around 81% found just once. Sequencing was performed on PBMCs or T cells enriched from blood (not recorded which). The receptors shown here come from a man in his forties or fifties who had recovered from COVID-19.

This clone was recorded a few times. The chain couples TRBV7-8 to TRBJ1-6; D ambiguous. Germline V gives CDR1 SGHVS, CDR2 FQNEAQ. The CDR3 has 17 residues. The V end lost 5 bases, the J end lost 4 bases, and 18 bases lay between the germline ends. The DNA for the CDR3 is TGTGCCAGCAGCCCCGCGGTGGTATCTCAATATAATTCACCCCTCCACTTT. Its protein product is CASSPAVVSQYNSPLHF.

CDR3 region: CSVVDRGTEAFF. The CDR3 DNA reads TGCAGCGTCGTTGACAGGGGGACTGAAGCTTTCTTT. The chain links TRBV29-1 to TRBJ1-1; 9 bases map to TRBD1. The ends lost 6 bases at V and 5 bases at J; junction bases unmatched: 4. Germline V CDR1 and CDR2: SQVTM, ANQGSEA. The CDR3 has 12 amino acids. The complete variable domain, with remaining parts taken from reference TRBV29-1 and TRBJ1-1, reads SAVISQKPSRDICQRGTSLTIQCQVDSQVTMMFWYRQQPGQSLTLIATANQGSEATYESGFVIDKFPISRPNLTFSTLTVSNMSPEDSSIYLCSVVDRGTEAFFGQGTRLTVV.

This CDR3 is CASSSWDRGRGETQYF. Written as DNA, the CDR3 is TGTGCCAGCAGCTCCTGGGACAGGGGACGGGGAGAGACCCAGTACTTC. The gene calls are TRBV7-9 and TRBJ2-5; 10 positions match TRBD1. The CDR3 is made up of 16 amino acids. Germline loops: CDR1 SEHNR, CDR2 FQNEAQ (reference sequence). J was trimmed by 4 bases and V by 4 bases; bases with no gene match: 9.

This chain connects TRBV18 to TRBJ2-4; 15 nucleotides line up with TRBD2. This CDR3 has 16 residues. Germline loops: CDR1 KGHSH, CDR2 LQKENI. With 3 bases clipped from V and 8 bases from J, the junction kept 5 bases outside the gene matches. DNA for the CDR3: TGTGCCAGCTCACCGGGACTAGCGGGGGGACGAGACATTCAGTACTTC. It yields the protein CASSPGLAGGRDIQYF.